This T cell receptor (beta chain) was sequenced for a study of cytomegalovirus exposure and HLA in healthy donors. PCR employed 60 Vbeta and 13 Jbeta primers. The repertoire was sequenced with immunoSEQ multiplex PCR; TCRdb's copy has only in-frame clones and lacks some. The sample records approximately 120,000 clones, about 80% being singletons. Germline V gene sequence: CDR1 MNHEY, CDR2 SVGAGI. This CDR3 is built from 15 residues. The V end was cut by 0 bases, the J end by 0 bases, with 9 bases between. The sample was PBMCs. The chain joins TRBV6-5 to TRBJ2-7, with D perhaps matching TRBD1 (5 bases). The sequence derives from a woman in her forties in good health and CMV-seropositive. CDR3: CASSYSAGNSYEQYF. The CDR3 DNA reads as TGTGCCAGCAGTTACTCGGCAGGGAACTCCTACGAGCAGTACTTC.